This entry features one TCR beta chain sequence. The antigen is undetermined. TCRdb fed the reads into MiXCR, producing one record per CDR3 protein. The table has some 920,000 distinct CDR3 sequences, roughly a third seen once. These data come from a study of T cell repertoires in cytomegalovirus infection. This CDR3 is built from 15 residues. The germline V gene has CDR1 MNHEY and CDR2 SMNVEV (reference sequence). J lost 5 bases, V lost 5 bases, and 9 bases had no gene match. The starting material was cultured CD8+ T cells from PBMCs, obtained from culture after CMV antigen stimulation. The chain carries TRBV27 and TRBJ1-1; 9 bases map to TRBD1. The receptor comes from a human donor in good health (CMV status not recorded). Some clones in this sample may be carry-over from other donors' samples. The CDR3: CASSRGQGSVTEAFF. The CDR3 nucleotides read TGTGCCAGCAGTCGGGGACAGGGAAGTGTGACTGAAGCTTTCTTT.